One sample yielded the 19 T cell receptor beta chains listed below, sequenced in a study of human T cells and chemical hapten exposure. MiXCR, applied by TCRdb to the RACE reads, yields one record per CDR3 protein. This table has over 50,000 distinct CDR3 sequences, 9.5% to 10% appearing once. Noted time point: pre-sensitization, week 0. Treatment defined: therapeutic diphenylcyclopropenone sensitization with weekly scalp DPC. Total RNA was isolated from whole blood that had not been fractionated. The sample here was whole blood, taken in connection with sensitization to the hapten diphenylcyclopropenone (DPC). The origin of the receptors is a woman between 25 and 40 years old with alopecia areata. Some clones in this sample may be carry-over from other donors' samples.

This clonotype was detected a few times. The V and J genes are TRBV2 and TRBJ1-4, with 8 bases lining up with TRBD1. The V gene end was trimmed by 7 bases and the J gene end by 8 bases; junction bases not matched to a gene: 9. Germline CDR1 reads SNHLY; CDR2 reads FYNNEI. This CDR3 is built from 14 residues. The chain's CDR3 is CASNLRGRREKLFF. The DNA for the CDR3 is TGTGCCAGCAACCTCAGGGGGCGGCGGGAAAAACTGTTTTTT.

This clonotype was counted a few times. J is TRBJ1-2 and V is TRBV7-8; the D is unclear. Trimming pared 1 base from V and 0 bases from J, leaving 6 bases between. Germline CDR1 is SGHVS and CDR2 is FQNEAQ. This CDR3 comprises 14 residues. CDR3 bases: TGTGCCAGCAGCTTAGAACCGTCTAACTATGGCTACACCTTC. This encodes CASSLEPSNYGYTF.

This clonotype was seen many times. The chain carries TRBV6-2 or TRBV6-3 and TRBJ2-3; D could derive from TRBD1 or TRBD2 (5 bases each). The V gene lost 2 bases and the J gene lost 11 bases, with 17 bases spanning the gap. CDR3 size: 14 residues. Germline CDR1 reads MNHEY; CDR2 reads SVGEGT. This CDR3 is CASSYGMGRAQQYF. In DNA form, the CDR3 reads TGTGCCAGCAGTTACGGTATGGGACGCGCCCAGCAGTATTTT.

This chain connects TRBV28 to TRBJ1-1; maybe TRBD1 (6 bases). The CDR3 totals 12 residues. V was pared by 7 bases and J by 6 bases, with 12 bases between. Germline V CDR1 and CDR2: MDHEN, SYDVKM. CDR3 DNA: TGTGCCAGCAAAAGGGGGTGGGCTGAAGCTTTCTTT. As protein: CASKRGWAEAFF.

The table lists this clonotype with many counts. The rearrangement uses TRBV28 and TRBJ2-1, with 15 bases identical to TRBD2. V was pared by 3 bases and J by 0 bases, with 9 bases of the junction left unmatched. The CDR3 loop spans 20 amino acids. CDR1 and CDR2 (germline): MDHEN, SYDVKM. The CDR3 sequence: CASSFVGLAGGPSSYNEQFF. The CDR3 DNA reads as TGTGCCAGCAGTTTCGTCGGACTAGCGGGGGGGCCCAGCTCCTACAATGAGCAGTTCTTC.

This clonotype was counted between two and nine times. The chain couples TRBV2 to TRBJ1-5; D is unclear. From germline, CDR1 is SNHLY and CDR2 FYNNEI. This CDR3 region has 15 residues. Trimming cost V 6 bases and J 3 bases, with 15 bases left between them. CDR3 protein: CASSPGRIPNQPQHF. Here the CDR3 DNA reads TGTGCCAGCAGCCCAGGACGGATTCCCAATCAGCCCCAGCATTTT.

This clonotype occurred a few times. V usage is TRBV15 and J usage is TRBJ1-1; TRBD1 matches 7 bases. Germline V gene data show CDR1 as LNHNV and CDR2 as YYDKDF (reference sequence). Trimming took 4 bases from V and 3 from J; bases not matched to a gene: 5. The CDR3 has 14 residues. CDR3 sequence reads: CATSNQGGDTEAFF. The CDR3 DNA reads TGTGCCACCAGCAACCAGGGGGGCGACACTGAAGCTTTCTTT.

This clonotype came up a few times. The chain employs TRBV11-2 and TRBJ2-3, with D possibly TRBD1 on 6 matching bases. Germline CDR1 is SGHAT and CDR2 is FQNNGV. V dropped 5 bases and J dropped 1 base, with 10 bases sitting between them. CDR3 length equals 14 residues. As DNA, the CDR3 is TGTGCCAGCAGCCGGACAGTGGGCACAGATACGCAGTATTTT. Encoded protein: CASSRTVGTDTQYF. The full variable domain, rest sourced from reference TRBV11-2 and TRBJ2-3, is EAGVAQSPRYKIIEKRQSVAFWCNPISGHATLYWYQQILGQGPKLLIQFQNNGVVDDSQLPKDRFSAERLKGVDSTLKIQPAKLEDSAVYLCASSRTVGTDTQYFGPGTRLTVL.

This clonotype was observed at least ten times. The chain has TRBV19 and TRBJ1-2; 7 bases fit TRBD1. The CDR3 is 14 amino acids. Trimming cost V 5 bases and J 0 bases; bases outside gene matches: 3. Germline loops: CDR1 LNHDA, CDR2 SQIVND (reference sequence). CDR3 DNA sequence: TGTGCCAGTAGTCACAGGGGTCCTAACTATGGCTACACCTTC. Translating it yields CASSHRGPNYGYTF.

This clonotype was seen ten or more times. The V and J genes are TRBV29-1 and TRBJ2-3; perhaps D is TRBD1 or TRBD2 (7 bases each). Trimming pared 5 bases from V and 3 bases from J, leaving 15 bases between. Germline V gene data show CDR1 as SQVTM and CDR2 as ANQGSEA. The CDR3 is 14 residues long. The DNA for the CDR3 is TGCAGCGTTAACAGGGGAGGGTCAACAGATACGCAGTATTTT. This codes for CSVNRGGSTDTQYF.

This clonotype was picked up a small number of times. The rearrangement joins TRBV4-1 to TRBJ2-7; no clear D gene. This CDR3 is 13 amino acids long. V was shortened by 1 base and J by 5 bases, with 9 bases between the two germline ends. Germline lookup yields CDR1 MGHRA and CDR2 YSYEKL. The CDR3 DNA reads as TGCGCCAGCAGCCAAGGCCCCAGAGACGAGCAGTACTTC. Protein: CASSQGPRDEQYF.

The chain is built from TRBV5-1 and TRBJ2-1; 11 bases are shared with TRBD1. V was pared by 4 bases and J by 6 bases, with 6 bases of the junction left unmatched. CDR3 length equals 15 residues. Germline CDR1 is SGHRS and CDR2 is YFSETQ. CDR3 nucleotides: TGCGCCAGCAGCCGCCCCGGGACAGGGGGCAATGAGCAGTTCTTC. It is translated as CASSRPGTGGNEQFF.

This clonotype was seen a handful of times. The V call is TRBV27, the J call TRBJ2-3; perhaps D is TRBD1 or TRBD2 (5 bases each). CDR3 length: 14 residues. Germline CDR1 is MNHEY and CDR2 is SMNVEV (reference sequence). With 3 bases removed from V and 0 bases from J, the gap between germline ends came to 7 bases. CDR3 loop: CASSFGTSTDTQYF. Written as DNA, the CDR3 is TGTGCCAGCAGTTTCGGGACCAGCACAGATACGCAGTATTTT.

Only a few counts were recorded for this clonotype. The chain employs TRBV7-3 and TRBJ1-1; D is perhaps TRBD1 (5 bases). Germline CDR1 is SGHTA and CDR2 is FQGTGA. The CDR3 loop spans 14 amino acids. V was shortened by 5 bases and J by 3 bases, with 13 bases between the two germline ends. The CDR3 here is CASSPGHEDTEAFF. The CDR3 DNA reads TGTGCCAGCAGCCCGGGGCACGAGGACACTGAAGCTTTCTTT. Combining the CDR3 with reference TRBV7-3 and TRBJ1-1 gives the whole variable domain GAGVSQTPSNKVTEKGKYVELRCDPISGHTALYWYRQSLGQGPEFLIYFQGTGAADDSGLPNDRFFAVRPEGSVSTLKIQRTERGDSAVYLCASSPGHEDTEAFFGQGTRLTVV.

This clonotype has just a few counts. The CDR3 sequence: CASSQGGSPEAFF. The CDR3 nucleotides read TGTGCCAGCAGCCAGGGAGGGAGCCCTGAAGCTTTCTTT. The chain links TRBV3-1 to TRBJ1-1; D gene unclear. Germline CDR1 is LGHDT and CDR2 is YNNKEL (reference sequence). The ends were cut back, 3 bases at V and 6 bases at J, with 11 bases in the middle. This CDR3 contains 13 residues.

This clonotype was detected a few times. The genes are TRBV20-1 and TRBJ1-2; 10 bases fit TRBD1. The ends lost 3 bases at V and 7 bases at J; junction bases unmatched: 5. The CDR3 contains 13 residues. Germline V gene lookup returns CDR1 DFQATT and CDR2 SNEGSKA (reference sequence). The CDR3 protein is CSASPGTGVGYTF. CDR3 sequence (DNA): TGCAGTGCTAGTCCCGGGACAGGGGTTGGCTACACCTTC.

As concerns this clonotype: One base away lies a much larger clone, so this may be a sequencing read error. The chain is built from TRBV6-1 and TRBJ1-6; the D gene is possibly TRBD1 (6 bases). The CDR3 extends over 13 amino acids. Germline assignment: CDR1 MNHNS and CDR2 SASEGT. The CDR3 region is CASGEGENSPLHF. DNA for the CDR3: TGTGCCAGCGGTGAGGGGGAAAATTCACCCCTCCACTTT.

The chain carries TRBV29-1 and TRBJ2-2; D gene ambiguous. Looked up from germline, CDR1 is SQVTM and CDR2 is ANQGSEA. The CDR3 length is 15 residues. V was pared by 4 bases and J by 0 bases, with 12 bases between. CDR3 region: CSVGPGYANTGELFF. The CDR3 bases are TGCAGCGTTGGACCTGGGTATGCGAACACCGGGGAGCTGTTTTTT.

The J gene is TRBJ2-7, the V gene TRBV4-3; possible D gene TRBD1, 6 bases. Looked up from germline, CDR1 is LGHNA and CDR2 is YSLEER. Trimming took off 0 bases at V and 5 bases at J, with 11 bases between the two ends. The CDR3 runs 14 residues. The CDR3 bases are TGCGCCAGCAGCCAAGATACAGGGTTGAACGAGCAGTACTTC. Protein sequence: CASSQDTGLNEQYF.